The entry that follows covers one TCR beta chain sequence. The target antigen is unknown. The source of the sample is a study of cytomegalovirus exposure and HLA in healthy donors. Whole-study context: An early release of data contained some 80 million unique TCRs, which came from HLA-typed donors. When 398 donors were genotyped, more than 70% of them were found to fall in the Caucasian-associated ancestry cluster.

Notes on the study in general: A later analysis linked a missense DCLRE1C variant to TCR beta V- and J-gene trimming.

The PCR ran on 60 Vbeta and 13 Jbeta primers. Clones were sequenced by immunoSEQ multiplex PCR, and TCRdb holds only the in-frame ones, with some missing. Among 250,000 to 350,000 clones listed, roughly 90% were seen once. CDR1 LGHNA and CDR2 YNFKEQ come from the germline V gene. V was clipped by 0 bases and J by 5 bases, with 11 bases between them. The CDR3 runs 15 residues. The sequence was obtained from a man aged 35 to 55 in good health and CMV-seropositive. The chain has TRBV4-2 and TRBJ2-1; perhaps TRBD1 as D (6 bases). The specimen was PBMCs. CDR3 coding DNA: TGTGCCAGCAGCCAAGATCGGGACATTGACAATGAGCAGTTCTTC. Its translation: CASSQDRDIDNEQFF.